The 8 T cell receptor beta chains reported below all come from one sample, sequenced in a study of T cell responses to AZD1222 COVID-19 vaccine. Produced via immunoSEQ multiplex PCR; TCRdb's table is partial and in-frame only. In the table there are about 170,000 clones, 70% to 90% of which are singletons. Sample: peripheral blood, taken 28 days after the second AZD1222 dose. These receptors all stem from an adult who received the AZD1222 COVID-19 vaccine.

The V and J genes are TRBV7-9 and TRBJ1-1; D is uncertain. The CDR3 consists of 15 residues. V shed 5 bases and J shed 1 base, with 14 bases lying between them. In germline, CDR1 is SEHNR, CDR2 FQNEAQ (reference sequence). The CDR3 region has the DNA TGTGCCAGCAGCCTCTACGGGCCAGAGAACACTGAAGCTTTCTTT. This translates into CASSLYGPENTEAFF.

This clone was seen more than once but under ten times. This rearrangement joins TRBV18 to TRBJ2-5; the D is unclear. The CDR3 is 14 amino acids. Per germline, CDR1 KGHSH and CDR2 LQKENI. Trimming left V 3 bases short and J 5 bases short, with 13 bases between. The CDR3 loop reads CASSPRSSVETQYF. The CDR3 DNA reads TGTGCCAGCTCACCTAGGAGTAGTGTGGAGACCCAGTACTTC.

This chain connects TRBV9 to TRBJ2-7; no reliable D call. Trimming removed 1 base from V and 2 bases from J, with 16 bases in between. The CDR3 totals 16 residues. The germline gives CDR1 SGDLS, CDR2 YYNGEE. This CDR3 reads CASSVLGRTTPYEQYF. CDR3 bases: TGTGCCAGCAGCGTACTAGGACGCACAACCCCCTACGAGCAGTACTTC.

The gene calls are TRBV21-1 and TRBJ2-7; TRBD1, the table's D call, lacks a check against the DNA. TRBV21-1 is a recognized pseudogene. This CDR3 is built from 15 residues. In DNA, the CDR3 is TGTGCCAGCAGCCCCCAGAATGAATCGATCTACGAGCAGTACTTC. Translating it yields CASSPQNESIYEQYF.

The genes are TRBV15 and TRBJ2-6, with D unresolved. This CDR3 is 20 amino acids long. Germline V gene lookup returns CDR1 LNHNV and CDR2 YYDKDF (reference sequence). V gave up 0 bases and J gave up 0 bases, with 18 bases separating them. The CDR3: CATSRDGVTYRSSGANVLTF. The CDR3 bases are TGTGCCACCAGCAGAGATGGGGTTACATACCGCAGCTCTGGGGCCAACGTCCTGACTTTC.

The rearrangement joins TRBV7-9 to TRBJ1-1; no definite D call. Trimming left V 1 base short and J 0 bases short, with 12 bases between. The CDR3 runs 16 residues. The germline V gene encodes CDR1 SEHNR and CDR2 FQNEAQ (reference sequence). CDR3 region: CASSLGSQSLNTEAFF. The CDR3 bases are TGTGCCAGCAGCTTAGGGTCCCAGAGTCTGAACACTGAAGCTTTCTTT.

The CDR3 DNA follows: TGTGCCAGCAGCACTCCCAGGGGGCCCCAAGAGACCCAGTACTTC. This encodes CASSTPRGPQETQYF. This chain joins TRBV5-6 and TRBJ2-5, with 8 bases lining up with TRBD1. Germline lookup yields CDR1 SGHDT and CDR2 YYEEEE. The trim removed 4 bases at V and 1 base at J, leaving 6 bases unmatched. The CDR3 runs 15 residues.

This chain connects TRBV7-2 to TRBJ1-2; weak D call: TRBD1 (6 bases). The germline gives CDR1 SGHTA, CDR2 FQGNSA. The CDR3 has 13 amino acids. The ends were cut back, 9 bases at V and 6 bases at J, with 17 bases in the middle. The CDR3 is CASTGHRGHGYTF. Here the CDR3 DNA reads TGTGCCAGTACGGGACACCGTGGCCATGGCTACACCTTC.